This is a list of T cell receptor beta chains from one sample in a study of blood T cell repertoires in COVID-19. The method was immunoSEQ multiplex PCR; TCRdb's version includes in-frame clones alone and lacks a portion of them. This sample carries about 140,000 clones, around 80% of them seen once, and the ten largest clones take 1.9%. The sequencing sample was made of peripheral blood. These receptors all come from a woman aged 55-75 years with acute or convalescent COVID-19. CDR3s include the opening cysteine and the closing phenylalanine or tryptophan. The order of the fields is J gene, clone size, V gene, D gene, CDR3 length, CDR3 protein, CDR3 DNA. The D gene is left open where the match is weak. Only some rows state a clone size, as once, few, many or a class for expanded clones.

>TRBJ2-1|NA|TRBV14|NA|12
CASSQGVPRQFF
TGTGCCAGCAGCCAAGGAGTACCGAGGCAGTTCTTC
>TRBJ2-2|NA|TRBV3-1/TRBV3-2|TRBD2|14
CASSLTSGTGELFF
TGTGCCAGCAGTTTGACTAGCGGCACCGGGGAGCTGTTTTTT
>TRBJ2-1|NA|TRBV5-1|TRBD2|14
CASSRGLVGNEQFF
TGCGCCAGCAGCAGGGGACTAGTCGGCAATGAGCAGTTCTTC
>TRBJ2-1|NA|TRBV24-1|TRBD1|13
CATSRTGSTGQFF
TGTGCCACCTCCAGGACAGGGTCGACGGGGCAGTTCTTC
>TRBJ2-1|NA|TRBV13|NA|13
CASSLGGQIGQFF
TGTGCCAGCAGCTTAGGGGGCCAGATCGGACAGTTCTTC
>TRBJ1-5|few|TRBV12-2|NA|18
CASRAQGARLFSNQPQHF
TGTGCAAGTCGCGCACAGGGGGCTCGGCTCTTTAGCAATCAGCCCCAGCATTTT
>TRBJ2-7|NA|TRBV7-3|TRBD1|15
CASSSSRDRNYEQYF
TGTGCCAGCAGCTCAAGCCGGGACAGGAACTACGAGCAGTACTTC
>TRBJ2-7|NA|TRBV3-1/TRBV3-2|TRBD2|18
CASSQSGLAGGPDYEQYF
TGTGCCAGCAGCCAGTCAGGACTAGCGGGAGGGCCTGATTACGAGCAGTACTTC
>TRBJ1-5|NA|TRBV6-5|NA|14
CASSYKAGNQPQHF
TGTGCCAGCAGTTACAAGGCGGGAAATCAGCCCCAGCATTTT
>TRBJ2-1|once|TRBV6-2/TRBV6-3|NA|14
CASTPRTRGNEQFF
TGTGCCAGCACCCCCCGGACTAGGGGGAATGAGCAGTTCTTC
>TRBJ2-1|NA|TRBV29-1|NA|14
CSVPVDSVYNEQFF
TGCAGCGTGCCAGTGGACTCCGTCTACAATGAGCAGTTCTTC
>TRBJ1-2|NA|TRBV5-1|TRBD1|14
CASAPGGGNYGYTF
TGCGCCAGCGCGCCAGGGGGAGGAAACTATGGCTACACCTTC
>TRBJ1-5|once|TRBV4-1|TRBD1|17
CASSQEGGTEPNQPQHF
TGCGCCAGCAGCCAAGAAGGAGGGACAGAGCCTAATCAGCCCCAGCATTTT
>TRBJ2-1|NA|TRBV5-1|TRBD2|13
CASRPAGDFEQFF
TGCGCCAGCAGGCCAGCGGGAGACTTTGAGCAGTTCTTC
>TRBJ2-2|NA|TRBV3-1/TRBV3-2|NA|17
CASSLQGGNSNTGELFF
TGTGCCAGCAGCCTTCAGGGGGGCAACTCGAACACCGGGGAGCTGTTTTTT
>TRBJ2-2|once|TRBV3-1/TRBV3-2|NA|17
CASSQGSAGSKTGELFF
TGTGCCAGCAGCCAAGGTTCAGCAGGGTCTAAAACCGGGGAGCTGTTTTTT
>TRBJ1-4|NA|TRBV6-6|NA|14
CASRTTALSEKLFF
TGTGCCAGCAGAACGACAGCGCTCAGTGAAAAACTGTTTTTT
>TRBJ2-3|NA|TRBV15|NA|14
CATSLQGGTDTQYF
TGTGCCACCAGCCTACAGGGAGGGACAGATACGCAGTATTTT
>TRBJ2-7|once|TRBV18|TRBD2|14
CASSLAGYSYEQYF
TGTGCCAGCTCCTTAGCGGGATACTCCTACGAGCAGTACTTC
>TRBJ1-6|NA|TRBV6-5|NA|15
CASQGLAGVNSPLHF
TGTGCCAGCCAAGGGCTGGCAGGGGTCAATTCACCCCTCCACTTT
>TRBJ1-1|NA|TRBV29-1|NA|13
CSVVSDKNTEAFF
TGCAGCGTTGTGTCAGATAAGAACACTGAAGCTTTCTTT
>TRBJ2-1|NA|TRBV5-6|TRBD2|12
CASSFGRDDQFF
TGTGCCAGCAGCTTTGGGAGGGATGATCAGTTCTTC
>TRBJ1-2|NA|TRBV19|NA|9
CAALEGYTF
TGTGCCGCCTTGGAGGGCTACACCTTC
>TRBJ2-5|few|TRBV27|TRBD1|15
CASSLSGTGFETQYF
TGTGCCAGCAGTTTAAGCGGGACAGGGTTCGAGACCCAGTACTTC
>TRBJ1-4|NA|TRBV19|NA|12
CASTSHGEKLFF
TGTGCCAGTACCAGCCACGGGGAAAAACTGTTTTTT
>TRBJ2-7|NA|TRBV30|TRBD1|13
CAWRGQGWDEQYF
TGTGCCTGGAGGGGACAGGGATGGGACGAGCAGTACTTC
>TRBJ2-7|once|TRBV10-3|NA|15
CAISDYRVISYEQYF
TGTGCCATCAGTGATTACAGGGTGATCTCCTACGAGCAGTACTTC
>TRBJ2-7|few|TRBV19|NA|14
CASTINFPGYEQYF
TGTGCCAGTACTATCAATTTTCCAGGCTACGAGCAGTACTTC
>TRBJ2-3|NA|TRBV29-1|NA|12
CSVVRDTDTQYF
TGCAGCGTTGTCCGGGACACAGATACGCAGTATTTT
>TRBJ1-6|few|TRBV2|NA|15
CASSESVSYNSPLHF
TGTGCCAGCAGTGAATCGGTCTCCTATAATTCACCCCTCCACTTT
>TRBJ1-6|once|TRBV6-5|NA|14
CASTPAGNNSPLHF
TGTGCCAGCACCCCTGCAGGGAATAATTCACCCCTCCACTTT
>TRBJ1-5|NA|TRBV28|NA|19
CASSFQGPRFSSGNQPQHF
TGTGCCAGCAGTTTTCAGGGCCCCCGGTTCTCGTCGGGCAATCAGCCCCAGCATTTT
>TRBJ1-4|NA|TRBV3-1/TRBV3-2|NA|15
CASSPSGARREKLFF
TGTGCCAGCAGCCCCTCGGGAGCTCGCAGAGAAAAACTGTTTTTT
>TRBJ2-2|NA|TRBV7-9|NA|14
CASSFLSNTGELFF
TGTGCCAGCAGCTTTCTGTCGAACACCGGGGAGCTGTTTTTT